The sequence of this TCR beta chain was determined in a study of Graves' ophthalmopathy and Graves' hyperthyroidism. The study's findings and limits: Also, most clonotypes expanded in the thyroid above 0.001 frequency appeared in blood. As the model predicted ophthalmopathy progression, it achieved a sensitivity of 70% to 71% and a specificity of approximately 72%.

From fresh peripheral blood, around 11 ml in volume, the PBMCs were obtained. Amplified material comprised TCR beta CDR3 regions derived from RNA transcripts. After a first-round RT-PCR with HTBI primers, a second-round multiplex PCR was run. TCRdb recomputed calls from the multiplex PCR reads with MiXCR, one row per CDR3 protein. The table shows 300,000 or so distinct CDR3 sequences, with about 17% occurring only once. This clonotype occurred many times. Its cognate antigen is unknown. This sequence originates from an adult man with Graves' ophthalmopathy. The sample consisted of peripheral blood.

The CDR3 is CASSLTRGTNTEAFF. The CDR3 DNA reads as TGTGCCAGCAGCTTAACCAGGGGAACGAACACTGAAGCTTTCTTT. V gene TRBV7-3 combines with J gene TRBJ1-1; possibly TRBD1 for D (6 bases). The CDR3 totals 15 residues. Trimming cost V 0 bases and J 1 base, with 9 bases left between them. The germline gives CDR1 SGHTA, CDR2 FQGTGA.